Listed here are 7 T cell receptor beta chains from one sample, sequenced in a study of blood T cell repertoires in COVID-19. Method: immunoSEQ multiplex PCR; TCRdb's copy keeps in-frame clones and lacks some. The sample includes about 82,000 clones, around 85% of them seen just once. Source material: peripheral blood. Receptors originate from a man older than 75 with active or convalescent COVID-19.

Turning to this clone: The sample holds other DNA sequences that translate to the same CDR3. This chain connects TRBV2 to TRBJ2-2; D remains unclear. V lost 9 bases and J 0 bases, leaving 5 bases between the germline ends. The CDR3 sequence is 12 residues long. From germline, CDR1 is SNHLY and CDR2 FYNNEI. CDR3 protein: CASLPNTGELFF. The CDR3 nucleotides read TGTGCCAGTCTACCGAACACCGGGGAGCTGTTTTTT.

This clone appeared a single time. The V gene is TRBV6-5, the J gene TRBJ2-7, with unresolved D. Trimming removed 7 bases from V and 1 base from J, with 8 bases in between. The germline CDR1 and CDR2 sequences are MNHEY and SVGAGI. CDR3 length: 12 amino acids. Written as DNA, the CDR3 is TGTGCCAGCAAGGCGGATTCCTACGAGCAGTACGTC. Residues: CASKADSYEQYV.

The chain links TRBV19 to TRBJ2-1, with D unclear. This CDR3 has 14 residues. Germline V gives CDR1 LNHDA, CDR2 SQIVND (reference sequence). With 3 bases removed from V and 7 bases from J, the gap between germline ends came to 13 bases. In nucleotides, the CDR3 is TGTGCCAGTAGTATTTCTACACAGAATAATGAGCAGTTCTTC. Amino acids: CASSISTQNNEQFF.

V usage is TRBV27 and J usage is TRBJ2-1; 10 nucleotides match TRBD2. The CDR3 extends over 17 amino acids. Trimming took 3 bases from V and 8 from J; bases not matched to a gene: 13. CDR1 is MNHEY, CDR2 SMNVEV, per germline (reference sequence). The CDR3 loop reads CASSFYSASGGGDEQFF. In DNA, the CDR3 is TGTGCCAGCAGTTTCTATTCGGCTAGCGGGGGTGGGGATGAGCAGTTCTTC.

The gene calls are TRBV7-2 and TRBJ2-3; tentative D call: TRBD2 (6 bases). Trimming removed 3 bases at V and 2 bases at J, with 12 bases between. CDR1 SGHTA and CDR2 FQGNSA come from the germline V gene. The CDR3 covers 15 residues. CDR3 nucleotide sequence: TGTGCCAGCAGCTTCCGGCGGGGAAACACAGATACGCAGTATTTT. The encoded protein is CASSFRRGNTDTQYF.

This clone was seen once. The chain employs TRBV19 and TRBJ1-5; D may be TRBD1 (5 bases). V lost 2 bases to trimming and J lost 4 bases, with 9 bases between them. Germline lookup yields CDR1 LNHDA and CDR2 SQIVND (reference sequence). The CDR3 is 14 residues long. The CDR3 sequence: CASSIQQGNQPQHF. Written as DNA, the CDR3 is TGTGCCAGTAGTATACAGCAGGGAAATCAGCCCCAGCATTTT.

The chain combines TRBV29-1 with TRBJ2-4; 7 positions match TRBD1. V was pared by 7 bases and J by 7 bases, with 10 bases of the junction left unmatched. Germline V lookup: CDR1 SQVTM, CDR2 ANQGSEA. The CDR3 consists of 13 residues. CDR3 in DNA: TGCAGCGCTGCAACAGGGGCGGCGAACATTCAGTACTTC. Residues: CSAATGAANIQYF.